The 23 T cell receptor beta chains presented below share a single source sample, sequenced in a study of graft-versus-host responses after intestinal transplantation. Intraepithelial and lamina propria lymphocytes were released after the graft tissue was processed. The table came from immunoSEQ multiplex PCR; TCRdb's copy has only in-frame clones and leaves some out. The table lists approximately 63,000 clones, roughly nine tenths of them singletons. The material was ileum tissue, obtained 350 to 400 days after transplant. The receptors originated from a human patient who received an intestinal transplant, so some T cells may come from the graft donor.

The chain joins TRBV7-9 to TRBJ2-1, with D tentatively TRBD1 (6 bases). Trimming shortened V by 1 base and J by 2 bases, and 6 bases separated the two germline ends. Germline V gene data show CDR1 as SEHNR and CDR2 as FQNEAQ (reference sequence). The CDR3 is made up of 14 amino acids. Here the CDR3 DNA reads TGTGCCAGCAGCTTAGGGGGGCCCTACAATGAGCAGTTCTTC. Protein sequence: CASSLGGPYNEQFF.

V is TRBV5-1 and J is TRBJ2-4; D is unresolved. V was shortened by 1 base and J by 0 bases, with 17 bases between the two germline ends. The CDR3 is 18 residues long. CDR1 SGHRS and CDR2 YFSETQ come from the germline V gene. In nucleotides, the CDR3 is TGCGCCAGCAGCTTGTTTTGGGGTCAGTCTCTAGCCAAAAACATTCAGTACTTC. Residues: CASSLFWGQSLAKNIQYF.

The J gene is TRBJ2-3, the V gene TRBV27; perhaps D is TRBD1 or TRBD2 (5 bases each). Germline loops: CDR1 MNHEY, CDR2 SMNVEV (reference sequence). Trimming left V 2 bases short and J 10 bases short, with 10 bases between. The CDR3 loop spans 12 amino acids. The CDR3 loop reads CASSLGLGAQYF. CDR3 coding DNA: TGTGCCAGCAGTTTAGGGTTGGGGGCGCAGTATTTT.

The genes are TRBV7-2 and TRBJ2-7; TRBD2 might be the D (7 bases). Germline-derived CDR1 and CDR2 are SGHTA and FQGNSA. V was cut by 5 bases and J by 6 bases, with 20 bases left in between. The CDR3 has 15 residues. The CDR3 sequence: CASSRGASRGLEQYF. The CDR3 bases are TGTGCCAGCAGCCGGGGGGCTAGCCGTGGCCTCGAGCAGTACTTC.

The chain links TRBV4-1 to TRBJ2-7; TRBD1 matches 9 bases. V lost 4 bases, J lost 5 bases, and 3 bases stayed unmatched. The germline V gene encodes CDR1 MGHRA and CDR2 YSYEKL. This CDR3 is 13 amino acids long. DNA of the CDR3: TGCGCCAGCAGCCTACAGGGGGCTCACGAGCAGTACTTC. Translating gives CASSLQGAHEQYF.

The rearrangement links TRBV6-1 to TRBJ1-6; D might be TRBD1 (5 bases). Germline values: CDR1 MNHNS, CDR2 SASEGT. The CDR3 is made up of 15 amino acids. V was cut by 1 base and J by 7 bases, with 11 bases left in between. The CDR3 protein is CASSEEDGDNSPLHF. Written as DNA, the CDR3 is TGTGCCAGCAGTGAAGAGGATGGGGACAATTCACCCCTCCACTTT.

The rearrangement links TRBV5-1 to TRBJ2-2; 14 nucleotides match TRBD2. V shed 4 bases, J shed 6 bases, and the junction held 2 bases outside the gene matches. From germline, CDR1 is SGHRS and CDR2 YFSETQ. This CDR3 region has 15 residues. DNA for the CDR3: TGCGCCAGCAGCCCGGGACTAGCGGGGGCCGGGGAGCTGTTTTTT. It codes for CASSPGLAGAGELFF.

The CDR3: CASSLVGAGTEAFF. CDR3 nucleotides: TGTGCCAGCAGCTTGGTGGGGGCCGGGACTGAAGCTTTCTTT. V and J are TRBV5-6 and TRBJ1-1, with a weak D call TRBD1 (6 bases). The CDR3 covers 14 residues. Trimming removed 0 bases at V and 5 bases at J, with 11 bases between. Germline loops: CDR1 SGHDT, CDR2 YYEEEE.

This chain links TRBV2 with TRBJ2-2; TRBD2 is a possible D gene (6 bases). CDR1 and CDR2 from the germline V gene are SNHLY and FYNNEI. Trimming took 3 bases from V and 1 from J, leaving 15 bases between them. CDR3 length equals 17 residues. CDR3 sequence: CASSDLILAQNTGELFF. CDR3 nucleotide sequence: TGTGCCAGCAGTGATTTGATACTAGCCCAGAACACCGGGGAGCTGTTTTTT.

CDR3 residues: CASSPYAGTPSYEQYF. In DNA form, the CDR3 reads TGTGCCAGCAGTCCTTACGCCGGGACGCCATCCTACGAGCAGTACTTC. This sequence joins TRBV27 and TRBJ2-5; D is perhaps TRBD1 or TRBD2 (5 bases each). Gene TRBJ2-7 matches the end of the DNA better, so the J call may be wrong. The V gene's germline CDR1 is MNHEY and CDR2 SMNVEV (reference sequence). CDR3 size: 16 residues.

V usage is TRBV7-6 and J usage is TRBJ2-3; 7 bases fit TRBD1. Looked up from germline, CDR1 is SGHVS and CDR2 is FNYEAQ. The CDR3 contains 15 residues. V was clipped by 4 bases and J by 2 bases; unmatched bases: 6. CDR3 protein: CASSSGQEFTDTQYF. The CDR3, as DNA: TGTGCCAGCAGCTCCGGACAGGAGTTCACAGATACGCAGTATTTT.

The rearrangement links TRBV4-2 to TRBJ1-1, with 9 bases that match TRBD1. Trimming cost V 3 bases and J 6 bases; bases outside gene matches: 8. The CDR3 covers 15 residues. Germline CDR1 and CDR2: LGHNA and YNFKEQ. CDR3: CASSHLGTGYPEAFF. In DNA form, the CDR3 reads TGTGCCAGCAGCCATCTGGGGACAGGGTATCCTGAAGCTTTCTTT.

This clone was counted a single time. The chain uses TRBV4-1 and TRBJ2-7, with D tentatively TRBD1 (5 bases). Trimming left V 1 base short and J 3 bases short, with 10 bases between. CDR1 is MGHRA, CDR2 YSYEKL, per germline. CDR3 length: 14 amino acids. In DNA form, the CDR3 reads TGCGCCAGCAGCCAAGGGACAACCGGCTACGAGCAGTACTTC. It codes for CASSQGTTGYEQYF.

DNA of the CDR3: TGTGCCATCAGTGGCGGAGAGGGAAACACCATATATTTT. Protein sequence: CAISGGEGNTIYF. The chain employs TRBV10-3 and TRBJ1-3; the D is unclear. V dropped 4 bases and J dropped 4 bases, with 8 bases sitting between them. Germline CDR1 is ENHRY and CDR2 is SYGVKD. The CDR3 contains 13 residues.

This chain connects TRBV5-1 to TRBJ2-1, with 8 bases matching TRBD2. The CDR3 sequence is 15 residues long. The germline V gene encodes CDR1 SGHRS and CDR2 YFSETQ. V lost 2 bases and J lost 0; bases outside the gene matches: 1. The CDR3 reads CASSFSGTSYNEQFF. The CDR3 DNA is TGCGCCAGCAGCTTTAGCGGGACCTCCTACAATGAGCAGTTCTTC. The whole variable domain, filled in from reference TRBV5-1 and TRBJ2-1, reads KAGVTQTPRYLIKTRGQQVTLSCSPISGHRSVSWYQQTPGQGLQFLFEYFSETQRNKGNFPGRFSGRQFSNSRSEMNVSTLELGDSALYLCASSFSGTSYNEQFFGPGTRLTVL.

This clone came up once. The J gene is TRBJ1-2, the V gene TRBV11-2; 8 bases map to TRBD1. The J segment lost 14 bases and the V segment lost 5 bases, leaving 13 bases of the junction unmatched. CDR3 length: 13 residues. Germline lookup yields CDR1 SGHAT and CDR2 FQNNGV. The CDR3 loop reads CASSATGQARKTF. The CDR3 DNA reads TGTGCCAGCAGCGCCACGGGACAGGCCCGTAAGACCTTC.

The chain employs TRBV6-1 and TRBJ2-7; D is possibly TRBD2 (7 bases). This CDR3 comprises 13 residues. Germline CDR1 reads MNHNS; CDR2 reads SASEGT. The V and J ends lost 7 bases and 2 bases respectively, with 12 bases between them. The CDR3 reads CASKGGEAYEQYF. In DNA, the CDR3 is TGTGCCAGCAAAGGGGGGGAGGCCTACGAGCAGTACTTC.

The CDR3 sequence is CASSGGSQLRDGYTF. CDR3 coding DNA: TGTGCCAGCAGCGGCGGCTCCCAACTCAGGGATGGCTACACCTTC. The V and J genes are TRBV9 and TRBJ1-2; weak D call: TRBD1 (5 bases). V lost 3 bases, J lost 6 bases, and 18 bases lay in between. Per germline, CDR1 SGDLS and CDR2 YYNGEE. The CDR3 has 15 amino acids.

Here the CDR3 DNA reads TGCACCAGCAGCCAAGATGGGACAGGGTATCCTTCAACTAATGAAAAACTGTTTTTT. Encoded protein: CTSSQDGTGYPSTNEKLFF. V and J are TRBV1 and TRBJ1-4; the listed D gene, TRBD1, was not tested against the DNA. TRBV1 is deemed a pseudogene. This CDR3 is built from 19 residues.

The J gene is TRBJ2-1, the V gene TRBV29-1, with D uncertain. V shed 6 bases and J shed 7 bases, with 7 bases lying between them. The CDR3 loop spans 10 amino acids. Germline lookup yields CDR1 SQVTM and CDR2 ANQGSEA. In DNA, the CDR3 is TGCAGCGTCGTGCGGAATGAGCAGTTCTTC. This gives the protein CSVVRNEQFF.

J is TRBJ1-1 and V is TRBV7-2, with D hard to call. The CDR3 contains 14 residues. Germline loops: CDR1 SGHTA, CDR2 FQGNSA. V was trimmed by 2 bases and J by 3 bases, leaving 10 bases between them. The CDR3 loop reads CASSLPIAYTEAFF. CDR3 DNA: TGTGCCAGCAGCTTACCCATTGCGTACACTGAAGCTTTCTTT.

For the CDR3, the DNA is TGTGCCAGCAGTCGCTTCAAGGGATATGGCTACACCTTC. This translates into CASSRFKGYGYTF. V usage is TRBV6-5 and J usage is TRBJ1-2; D remains ambiguous. V dropped 5 bases and J dropped 5 bases, with 12 bases sitting between them. CDR1 is MNHEY and CDR2 is SVGAGI in the germline V gene. This CDR3 is 13 amino acids long.

This chain links TRBV7-9 with TRBJ2-7; 8 bases agree with TRBD1. V was pared by 4 bases and J by 6 bases, with 17 bases of the junction left unmatched. Germline CDR1 is SEHNR and CDR2 is FQNEAQ (reference sequence). The CDR3 runs 17 residues. CDR3 residues: CASSSSPRDRRLVEQYF. Written as DNA, the CDR3 is TGTGCCAGCAGCTCCTCCCCCCGGGACAGGCGCTTGGTCGAGCAGTACTTC.